The clone carrying this TCR beta chain was counted a single time. This entry is derived from a study of blood T cell repertoires in COVID-19. Method: immunoSEQ multiplex PCR; TCRdb's copy keeps in-frame clones and lacks some. In the table there are 200,000 to 250,000 clones, around 90% of which are singletons. V was shortened by 5 bases and J by 5 bases, with 12 bases between the two germline ends. The CDR3 sequence is 13 residues long. Per the germline V gene, CDR1 is MNHEY and CDR2 is SMNVEV (reference sequence). This clonotype was obtained from a woman aged 25 to 39 who had been exposed to COVID-19. The material sequenced was PBMCs or T cells enriched from blood (not recorded which). V is TRBV27 and J is TRBJ1-1; D possibly corresponds to TRBD1 (5 bases). The CDR3 nucleotides read TGTGCCAGCAGTATCCAGGGTGGGACTGAAGCTTTCTTT. Amino acids: CASSIQGGTEAFF.